The 23 T cell receptor beta chains below were found in one sample sequenced in a study of cytomegalovirus exposure and HLA in healthy donors. This PCR relied on a set of 60 Vbeta primers and 13 Jbeta primers. TCRdb's table, derived via immunoSEQ multiplex PCR, lists solely in-frame clones and lacks some. This table holds about 100,000 clones, approximately 80% found once. The sample comprised PBMCs. The origin of the receptors is a woman between 55 and 75 years old in good health and CMV-seronegative.

The chain uses TRBV7-9 and TRBJ2-1; 7 bases match TRBD2. The CDR3 is made up of 15 amino acids. V lost 3 bases and J lost 6; bases outside the gene matches: 8. Looked up from germline, CDR1 is SEHNR and CDR2 is FQNEAQ (reference sequence). The CDR3 protein is CASSFSRETRNEQFF. The DNA for the CDR3 is TGTGCCAGCAGCTTCTCGCGGGAGACTCGCAATGAGCAGTTCTTC.

The chain carries TRBV27 and TRBJ1-6; D might be TRBD1 (5 bases). Germline assignment: CDR1 MNHEY and CDR2 SMNVEV (reference sequence). CDR3 length: 16 amino acids. V was shortened by 4 bases and J by 7 bases, with 17 bases between the two germline ends. In nucleotides, the CDR3 is TGTGCCAGCAGTTGGGAAGGACACCCTGAGAATTCACCCCTCCACTTT. It encodes CASSWEGHPENSPLHF.

This clone has more than one count but fewer than ten. V usage is TRBV7-8 and J usage is TRBJ2-4; 7 bases fit TRBD1. The CDR3 has 16 amino acids. Germline V lookup: CDR1 SGHVS, CDR2 FQNEAQ. Trimming took 1 base from V and 4 from J; bases not matched to a gene: 7. CDR3 loop: CASSLEGAGRKNIQYF. CDR3 in DNA: TGTGCCAGCAGCTTAGAGGGGGCTGGTAGGAAAAACATTCAGTACTTC.

This clone was detected only once. V and J are TRBV4-3 and TRBJ2-6, with TRBD2 matching 8 bases. The CDR3 runs 21 residues. V lost 3 bases to trimming and J lost 4 bases; unmatched junction nucleotides: 20. Looked up from germline, CDR1 is LGHNA and CDR2 is YSLEER. In DNA, the CDR3 is TGCGCCAGCAGCCAGGATTGGGAGCGGGGGTCAACCGCACCGGGGGCCAACGTCCTGACTTTC. It specifies CASSQDWERGSTAPGANVLTF.

CDR3 nucleotide sequence: TGTGCCAGCAGCTTAGGACTTTCTGCCTACAATGAGCAGTTCTTC. It encodes CASSLGLSAYNEQFF. The chain links TRBV7-9 to TRBJ2-1; no clear D gene. Trimming stripped 1 base from V and 2 bases from J, with 9 bases between. Per germline, CDR1 SEHNR and CDR2 FQNEAQ (reference sequence). The CDR3 extends over 15 amino acids.

The chain employs TRBV29-1 and TRBJ1-2; no clear D. With 5 bases removed from V and 1 base from J, the gap between germline ends came to 8 bases. Looked up from germline, CDR1 is SQVTM and CDR2 is ANQGSEA. The CDR3 contains 12 residues. The CDR3 spells CSVRGDNYGYTF. CDR3 DNA sequence: TGCAGCGTTCGCGGGGATAACTATGGCTACACCTTC.

V and J are TRBV15 and TRBJ1-1; a possible D gene is TRBD1 (6 bases). Trimming stripped 6 bases from V and 0 bases from J, with 14 bases between. The CDR3 has 15 amino acids. Germline assignment: CDR1 LNHNV and CDR2 YYDKDF (reference sequence). The CDR3 loop is CATRRTTGLNTEAFF. CDR3 sequence (DNA): TGTGCCACCAGGAGAACTACAGGGTTGAACACTGAAGCTTTCTTT.

As DNA, the CDR3 is TGCGCCAGCAGCCCGGGACAGGGGAGGAATCAGCCCCAGCATTTT. Encoded protein: CASSPGQGRNQPQHF. The chain uses TRBV4-3 and TRBJ1-5, with 10 positions matching TRBD1. Germline-derived CDR1 and CDR2 are LGHNA and YSLEER. With V trimmed by 4 bases and J by 4 bases, 4 bases remained unmatched. The CDR3 has 15 residues.

V usage is TRBV2 and J usage is TRBJ2-3; 7 bases fit TRBD1. V gave up 6 bases and J gave up 3 bases; unmatched junction bases: 6. Germline CDR1 reads SNHLY; CDR2 reads FYNNEI. The CDR3 spans 14 residues. CDR3 bases: TGTGCCAGCAGACCGGGACAGCTTACAGATACGCAGTATTTT. Protein: CASRPGQLTDTQYF.

This clone appeared a few times. The genes are TRBV27 and TRBJ1-4; the D gene is possibly TRBD1 (6 bases). CDR3 length equals 13 residues. From germline, CDR1 is MNHEY and CDR2 SMNVEV (reference sequence). Trimming removed 7 bases from V and 8 bases from J, with 14 bases in between. CDR3 nucleotides: TGTGCCAGCAAGAGGCAGGGGAACGAAAAACTGTTTTTT. This encodes CASKRQGNEKLFF.

This clone occurred once. The rearrangement uses TRBV7-2 and TRBJ1-5; no firm D call. The CDR3 sequence is 12 residues long. With 0 bases removed from V and 7 bases from J, the gap between germline ends came to 4 bases. Germline values: CDR1 SGHTA, CDR2 FQGNSA. CDR3 residues: CASSLAGQPQHF. DNA of the CDR3: TGTGCCAGCAGCTTAGCGGGCCAGCCCCAGCATTTT. The variable domain in full, with the rest retrieved from reference TRBV7-2 and TRBJ1-5, is GAGVSQSPSNKVTEKGKDVELRCDPISGHTALYWYRQSLGQGLEFLIYFQGNSAPDKSGLPSDRFSAERTGGSVSTLTIQRTQQEDSAVYLCASSLAGQPQHFGDGTRLSIL.

The gene calls are TRBV27 and TRBJ2-1, with no clear D. Trimming cost V 8 bases and J 0 bases, with 11 bases left between them. In germline, CDR1 is MNHEY, CDR2 SMNVEV (reference sequence). The CDR3 loop spans 14 amino acids. CDR3 sequence reads: CASRSPSSYNEQFF. The CDR3 coding sequence is TGTGCCAGCCGGTCCCCGAGCTCCTACAATGAGCAGTTCTTC.

J is TRBJ1-5 and V is TRBV28, with TRBD1 identical over 11 bases. CDR3 length equals 15 residues. Germline V gene sequence: CDR1 MDHEN, CDR2 SYDVKM. V lost 5 bases, J lost 7 bases, and 7 bases stayed unmatched. In DNA, the CDR3 is TGTGCCAGCAGTGTCGGGACAGGGGGAGGGCAGCCCCAGCATTTT. Translating gives CASSVGTGGGQPQHF.

The V gene is TRBV5-6, the J gene TRBJ1-1, with 8 bases fitting TRBD1. Germline CDR1 SGHDT, CDR2 YYEEEE. V was pared by 6 bases and J by 3 bases, with 16 bases of the junction left unmatched. The CDR3 length is 17 residues. The CDR3 sequence is CASTNFRGRRSDTEAFF. In DNA form, the CDR3 reads TGTGCCAGCACTAATTTCAGGGGGCGGAGATCGGACACTGAAGCTTTCTTT.

A remark on this clone: Sequence at one end of the junction differs from germline and may be a read error. The chain carries TRBV30 and TRBJ2-1; 13 positions agree with TRBD2. Germline CDR1 GTSNPN, CDR2 SVGIG (reference sequence). The CDR3 is made up of 11 amino acids. The CDR3 DNA reads as TGTGCCTGGAGTGTAGGGACTAGCGGGATCTTC. Translated: CAWSVGTSGIF.

The chain couples TRBV7-9 to TRBJ2-1, with 7 bases that match TRBD2. With V trimmed by 3 bases and J by 9 bases, 2 bases remained unmatched. The CDR3 runs 12 residues. Germline V CDR1 and CDR2: SEHNR, FQNEAQ (reference sequence). The CDR3 loop reads CASSLGTTEQFF. The CDR3 nucleotides read TGTGCCAGCAGCTTGGGGACTACTGAGCAGTTCTTC.

V gene TRBV20-1 combines with J gene TRBJ2-7; D remains unclear. The germline V gene encodes CDR1 DFQATT and CDR2 SNEGSKA (reference sequence). Trimming took 0 bases from V and 9 from J, leaving 9 bases between them. This CDR3 has 11 amino acids. The CDR3 sequence is CSARDAPGQYF. The CDR3, as DNA: TGCAGTGCTAGAGATGCCCCGGGGCAGTACTTC.

This chain connects TRBV5-5 to TRBJ2-5, with 7 bases fitting TRBD2. Losses at the gene ends were 4 bases for V and 4 bases for J; bases not matched to a gene: 7. This CDR3 has 14 amino acids. Per the germline V gene, CDR1 is SGHKS and CDR2 is YYEKEE (reference sequence). The CDR3 DNA sequence: TGTGCCAGCAGCCCCGGGGGAGGGAGAGAGACCCAGTACTTC. Protein sequence: CASSPGGGRETQYF.

The rearrangement uses TRBV5-4 and TRBJ2-7; TRBD2 agrees at 8 bases. The CDR3 covers 13 residues. V gave up 1 base and J gave up 6 bases; unmatched junction bases: 3. CDR1 is SGHNT, CDR2 YYREEE, per germline (reference sequence). Here the CDR3 DNA reads TGTGCCAGCAGCTTGTTAGCGGGAAGCGAGCAGTACTTC. It specifies CASSLLAGSEQYF.

V and J are TRBV5-4 and TRBJ2-2, with 7 bases fitting TRBD2. Trimming at V came to 2 bases and at J to 2 bases, leaving 3 bases not matched to a gene. The CDR3 consists of 15 residues. Germline V gene lookup returns CDR1 SGHNT and CDR2 YYREEE (reference sequence). CDR3: CASSFQRGNTGELFF. DNA for the CDR3: TGTGCCAGCAGCTTCCAGCGGGGAAACACCGGGGAGCTGTTTTTT.

This clone has only one observation. Additional DNA sequences in this sample encode the identical CDR3. The chain has TRBV4-3 and TRBJ2-3; D ambiguous. The CDR3 sequence is 15 residues long. With 3 bases removed from V and 2 bases from J, the gap between germline ends came to 12 bases. CDR1 and CDR2 (germline): LGHNA, YSLEER. The CDR3 nucleotides are TGCGCCAGCAGCCAGAGGTTCAGTCTCACAGATACGCAGTATTTT. Its protein product is CASSQRFSLTDTQYF.

In its sample, this clone was seen once. The V gene is TRBV5-1, the J gene TRBJ1-1; 9 bases fit TRBD1. The length of the CDR3 is 15 residues. The V gene's germline CDR1 is SGHRS and CDR2 YFSETQ. The junction had 8 bases not matched to a gene; V was cut back by 5 bases and J by 3 bases. CDR3 sequence reads: CASRTGTGYDTEAFF. CDR3 coding DNA: TGCGCCAGCAGAACCGGGACAGGGTACGACACTGAAGCTTTCTTT.

This chain links TRBV29-1 with TRBJ2-1, with D unresolved. Trimming took off 5 bases at V and 8 bases at J, with 13 bases between the two ends. This CDR3 region has 12 residues. The germline V gene has CDR1 SQVTM and CDR2 ANQGSEA. The CDR3 spells CSVPRASDEQFF. The CDR3 region has the DNA TGCAGCGTTCCAAGAGCGAGCGATGAGCAGTTCTTC.